A single T cell receptor beta chain is shown here with its context. A single count supports this clone. Its antigen is currently not known. No much larger clone exists at a distance of one base, and base qualities are not known. This record belongs to a study of blood T cell repertoires in COVID-19 (dated by TCRdb to 2019 to 2021). Looking at the study overall: Samples from collaborators originated in the United States, Italy and Spain and spanned both the acute and convalescent phases of COVID-19. The material from the prospective study consisted of cDNA or gDNA derived from T cells, B-cell-depleted T cells, or PBMCs. Deeply sampled blood TCRbeta repertoires from subjects exposed to, actively infected with, or recovered from COVID-19 were included in the dataset. The repertoires were made available in a free public database intended to serve as a resource for research on the immune response to SARS-CoV-2. Samples came from the ongoing ImmuneRACE study (first 160 participants) plus 1,254 subjects from 6 global collaborators. Nearly every sample came with metadata listing a de-identified subject ID, COVID-19 status, age in years and sex. Where HLA class I and class II types were available, the types were taken from metadata supplied by the sample provider, not from assay-based typing. The investigation overall reported the following: Clinical and demographic metadata were provided uncurated, with the amount varying by source and participant.

The collaborating institutions used their own protocols to collect whole blood in K2EDTA tubes. For TCRbeta analysis, collaborator samples were shipped as frozen whole blood, as isolated PBMCs, or as DNA extracted from either sample type. Trimming takes 5 bases from V and 1 base from J, and the germline ends sit 21 bases apart. The germline V gene (reference sequence) yields SGHNT for CDR1 and YYREEE for CDR2. The CDR3 holds 17 amino acids from the cysteine to the phenylalanine. Only the CDR3 region is kept as DNA, spanning 51 bases read in frame from base 1. TCRbeta CDR3 regions were amplified from genomic DNA by means of the immunoSEQ Assay, a bias-controlled multiplex PCR. Turning to the authors' computational methods: The number of nucleated cells in each sample was estimated from the amplification of reference gene primers within the assay. To quantify the absolute abundance of each unique TCRbeta CDR3 rearrangement, sequence reads were collapsed and filtered. For each sample, productive Simpson clonality was calculated as the square root of Simpson's diversity index across productive rearrangements. Sourced from immuneACCESS, this table was stored by TCRdb with only in-frame sequences that have V and J called. A share of the clones is absent; for the studies checked, an unresolved V gene accounts for under half, and the remainder has no known explanation. V, J and clone size derive from that table, while D and trimming were established from the DNA sequence. The sample table records about 190,000 clones; roughly 89% of these occur just once. The ten largest clones take up approximately 0.64% of the sample.

The rearranged segments are TRBV5-4 and TRBJ2-5; TRBD1 is a weak D gene call, 6 bases matching. The sequenced sample consisted of peripheral blood. The sequence was collected from a man in his forties or fifties with acute or convalescent COVID-19. The CDR3 protein: CASRGVQGPFTQETQYF. The sequence in DNA is TGTGCCAGCAGGGGAGTACAGGGCCCGTTTACCCAAGAGACCCAGTACTTC.